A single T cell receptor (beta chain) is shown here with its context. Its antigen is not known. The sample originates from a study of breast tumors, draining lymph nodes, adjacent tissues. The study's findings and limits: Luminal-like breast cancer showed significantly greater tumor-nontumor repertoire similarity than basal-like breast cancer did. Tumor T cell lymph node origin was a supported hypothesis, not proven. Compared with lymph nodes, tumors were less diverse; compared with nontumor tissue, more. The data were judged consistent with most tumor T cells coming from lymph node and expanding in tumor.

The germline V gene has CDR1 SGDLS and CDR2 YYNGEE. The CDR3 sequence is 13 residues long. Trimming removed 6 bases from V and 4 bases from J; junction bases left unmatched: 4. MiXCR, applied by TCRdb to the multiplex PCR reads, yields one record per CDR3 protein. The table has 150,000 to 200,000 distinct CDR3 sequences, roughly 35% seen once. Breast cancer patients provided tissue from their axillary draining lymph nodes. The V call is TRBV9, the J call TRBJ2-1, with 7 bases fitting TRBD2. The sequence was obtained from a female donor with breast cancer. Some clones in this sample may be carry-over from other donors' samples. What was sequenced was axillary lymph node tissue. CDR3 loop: CASNLAEYNEQFF. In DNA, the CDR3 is TGTGCCAGCAACCTAGCGGAGTACAATGAGCAGTTCTTC.